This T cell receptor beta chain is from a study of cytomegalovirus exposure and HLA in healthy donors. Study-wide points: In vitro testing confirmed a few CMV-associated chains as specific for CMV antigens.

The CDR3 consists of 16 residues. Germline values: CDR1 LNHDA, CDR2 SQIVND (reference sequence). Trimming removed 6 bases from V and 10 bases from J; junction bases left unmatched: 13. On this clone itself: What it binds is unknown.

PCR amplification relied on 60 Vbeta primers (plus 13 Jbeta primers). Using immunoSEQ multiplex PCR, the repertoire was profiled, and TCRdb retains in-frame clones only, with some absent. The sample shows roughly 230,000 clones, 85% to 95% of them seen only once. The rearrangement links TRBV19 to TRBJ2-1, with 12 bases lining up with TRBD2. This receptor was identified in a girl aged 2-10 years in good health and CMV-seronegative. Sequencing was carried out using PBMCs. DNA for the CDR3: TGTGCCAGTAGCCCGATGGCTAGCGGGAGGGCAGTAGAGCAGTTCTTC. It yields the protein CASSPMASGRAVEQFF.